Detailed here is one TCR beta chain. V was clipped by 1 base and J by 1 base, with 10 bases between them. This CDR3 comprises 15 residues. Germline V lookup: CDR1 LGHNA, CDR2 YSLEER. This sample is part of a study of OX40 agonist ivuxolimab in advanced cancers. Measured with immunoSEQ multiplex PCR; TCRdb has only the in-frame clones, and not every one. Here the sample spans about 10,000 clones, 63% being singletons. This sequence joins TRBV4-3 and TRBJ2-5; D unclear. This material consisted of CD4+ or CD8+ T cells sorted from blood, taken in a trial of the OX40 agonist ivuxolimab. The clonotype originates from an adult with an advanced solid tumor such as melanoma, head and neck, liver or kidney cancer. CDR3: CASSQVWNSQETQYF. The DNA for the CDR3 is TGCGCCAGCAGCCAAGTGTGGAACTCCCAAGAGACCCAGTACTTC.